This is a list of T cell receptor beta chains from one sample in a study of blood T cell repertoires in COVID-19. Sequencing was performed with immunoSEQ multiplex PCR; in TCRdb, only in-frame clones are kept and a portion is missing. The sample holds hundreds of thousands of clones; more than 70% are singletons and the top ten take 5% to 6.5%. Sequencing was performed on peripheral blood. The receptors stem from a woman in her thirties with COVID-19, enrolled during active disease. Both conserved end residues are part of each CDR3. The D gene is left open where the match is weak. Expanded clones get a size class; other rows say once, few or many, or leave the size out.

d_gene | abundance | j_gene | v_gene | CDR3aa | CDR3nt
- | few | TRBJ2-2 | TRBV2 | CASNALRAGGELFF | TGTGCCAGCAACGCACTCCGTGCGGGCGGGGAGCTGTTTTTT
TRBD1 | - | TRBJ2-2 | TRBV7-2 | CASSLNRDRGLFF | TGTGCCAGCAGTCTAAATAGGGACAGGGGGCTGTTTTTT
- | - | TRBJ2-3 | TRBV6-5 | CASSRDSLVDTQYF | TGTGCCAGCAGTCGGGACTCCTTAGTAGATACGCAGTATTTT
TRBD2 | - | TRBJ2-1 | TRBV9 | CASSVSSGSYNEQFF | TGTGCCAGCAGCGTATCTAGCGGCTCCTACAATGAGCAGTTCTTC
- | - | TRBJ1-1 | TRBV30 | CACHAGAEAFF | TGTGCCTGCCACGCAGGGGCGGAGGCTTTCTTT
TRBD1 | - | TRBJ1-4 | TRBV5-5 | CASRTGPGQGWDGPLEKLFF | TGTGCCAGCAGGACCGGTCCGGGACAGGGGTGGGATGGACCACTTGAAAAACTGTTTTTT
TRBD1 | - | TRBJ1-5 | TRBV28 | CASTFPGQAFNQPQHF | TGTGCCAGCACCTTTCCGGGACAGGCTTTCAATCAGCCCCAGCATTTT
- | - | TRBJ2-5 | TRBV5-6 | CASSSFDRTEETQYF | TGTGCCAGCAGCTCATTCGACAGGACCGAAGAGACCCAGTACTTC
TRBD1 | - | TRBJ1-3 | TRBV10-3 | CAISAPEGQGPGNTIYF | TGTGCCATCAGTGCACCAGAGGGACAGGGGCCTGGAAACACCATATATTTT
TRBD1 | - | TRBJ1-2 | TRBV6-5 | CASSSRGGQGRYGYTF | TGTGCCAGCAGTTCACGAGGTGGACAGGGGCGCTATGGCTACACCTTC
- | once | TRBJ2-7 | TRBV3-1/TRBV3-2 | CASSQAPGASSYEQYF | TGTGCCAGCAGCCAAGCCCCAGGGGCCAGCTCCTACGAGCAGTACTTC
TRBD1 | - | TRBJ2-3 | TRBV10-1 | CASRPGTGITDTQYF | TGCGCCAGCAGACCCGGGACAGGGATCACAGATACGCAGTATTTT